A single sample is the source of the 16 T cell receptor beta chains below, sequenced in a study of immune evolution from preneoplasia to lung adenocarcinoma. Assay used: immunoSEQ multiplex PCR; TCRdb lists only in-frame clones, some missing. Of 4,500 to 5,500 clones listed, more than 75% are singletons. The sample comprised FFPE minimally invasive lung adenocarcinoma tissue. The receptors stem from a person between 65 and 79 years old with lung adenocarcinoma.

This sequence joins TRBV2 and TRBJ2-7, with TRBD2 identical over 11 bases. The germline V gene has CDR1 SNHLY and CDR2 FYNNEI. This CDR3 has 19 amino acids. V was clipped by 1 base and J by 4 bases; unmatched bases: 15. For the CDR3, the DNA is TGTGCCAGCAGTGAAGACCCCCTGGGGCTAGCGGGAGGAGAATACGAGCAGTACTTC. It is translated as CASSEDPLGLAGGEYEQYF.

The chain combines TRBV19 with TRBJ2-1; D is uncertain. Per germline, CDR1 LNHDA and CDR2 SQIVND (reference sequence). V was clipped by 7 bases and J by 4 bases, with 8 bases between them. The CDR3 runs 12 residues. The chain's CDR3 is CASNSLYNEQFF. In DNA form, the CDR3 reads TGTGCCAGTAACTCCCTATACAATGAGCAGTTCTTC. Full variable domain (remainder filled in from reference TRBV19 and TRBJ2-1): DGGITQSPKYLFRKEGQNVTLSCEQNLNHDAMYWYRQDPGQGLRLIYYSQIVNDFQKGDIAEGYSVSREKKESFPLTVTSAQKNPTAFYLCASNSLYNEQFFGPGTRLTVL.

V usage is TRBV6-1 and J usage is TRBJ2-7; the D gene could be TRBD1 or TRBD2 (5 bases each). Trimming pared 1 base from V and 0 bases from J, leaving 16 bases between. The CDR3 contains 17 residues. Germline V CDR1 and CDR2: MNHNS, SASEGT. DNA for the CDR3: TGTGCCAGCAGTGAAGTTGGGACCGGGCCGGGCTCCTACGAGCAGTACTTC. Protein: CASSEVGTGPGSYEQYF.

The genes are TRBV7-9 and TRBJ2-7, with D unclear. Germline V CDR1 and CDR2: SEHNR, FQNEAQ (reference sequence). This CDR3 has 11 amino acids. Trimming stripped 5 bases from V and 5 bases from J, with 7 bases between. DNA for the CDR3: TGTGCCAGCAGCCCGCAGGACGAGCAGTACTTC. This gives the protein CASSPQDEQYF.

The sample holds one count of this clone. CDR3 nucleotides: TGCGCCAGCAGCTTGGCCCCAGGGAGTGAGACCCAGTACTTC. This translates into CASSLAPGSETQYF. The genes are TRBV5-1 and TRBJ2-5; TRBD1 or TRBD2 may be the D gene (5 bases each). The CDR3 length is 14 residues. Germline V CDR1 and CDR2: SGHRS, YFSETQ. Trimming shortened V by 0 bases and J by 5 bases, and 11 bases separated the two germline ends.

The gene calls are TRBV7-8 and TRBJ2-1, with 8 nucleotides matching TRBD2. The CDR3 extends over 16 amino acids. The V and J ends lost 0 bases and 4 bases, in that order; junction bases with no gene match: 5. Germline CDR1 SGHVS, CDR2 FQNEAQ. The CDR3 sequence is CASSLAGAGVYNEQFF. Written as DNA, the CDR3 is TGTGCCAGCAGCTTAGCGGGAGCGGGAGTTTACAATGAGCAGTTCTTC.

The gene calls are TRBV15 and TRBJ1-1, with D hard to call. Germline CDR1 LNHNV, CDR2 YYDKDF (reference sequence). The CDR3 totals 15 residues. The V and J ends lost 5 bases and 4 bases respectively, with 17 bases between them. CDR3 sequence: CATSWLGGKGTEAFF. CDR3 nucleotides: TGTGCCACCAGCTGGCTAGGAGGGAAGGGCACTGAAGCTTTCTTT.

V is TRBV4-1 and J is TRBJ1-4; D is unresolved. The germline CDR1 and CDR2 sequences are MGHRA and YSYEKL. Trimming left V 1 base short and J 8 bases short, with 5 bases between. This CDR3 contains 12 residues. In DNA form, the CDR3 reads TGCGCCAGCAGCCAAGGATGGGAAAAACTGTTTTTT. This gives the protein CASSQGWEKLFF.

This rearrangement joins TRBV11-2 to TRBJ2-2; D not certain. Germline CDR1 SGHAT, CDR2 FQNNGV. The CDR3 runs 16 residues. Deletions cut 0 bases from V and 5 bases from J, with 13 bases between. CDR3 residues: CASSLEYIGGTGELFF. The CDR3 DNA sequence: TGTGCCAGCAGCTTAGAATATATAGGCGGTACCGGGGAGCTGTTTTTT.

The gene calls are TRBV5-1 and TRBJ2-5; 8 bases line up with TRBD1. CDR1 and CDR2 from the germline V gene are SGHRS and YFSETQ. This CDR3 comprises 15 residues. J gave up 2 bases and V 5 bases, and 8 bases lay outside the gene matches. The CDR3 here is CASSSGTGLQETQYF. The CDR3 nucleotides read TGCGCCAGCAGTTCCGGGACAGGCCTTCAAGAGACCCAGTACTTC.

The chain joins TRBV5-6 to TRBJ1-2; 7 bases align to TRBD1. The CDR3 totals 17 residues. The junction had 16 bases not matched to a gene; V was cut back by 3 bases and J by 5 bases. Germline CDR1 is SGHDT and CDR2 is YYEEEE. The CDR3 loop reads CASSYPPPTGRRYGYTF. The DNA for the CDR3 is TGTGCCAGCAGCTACCCGCCCCCGACAGGGAGGAGGTATGGCTACACCTTC.

This chain connects TRBV7-9 to TRBJ2-3; D might be TRBD2 (6 bases). V was clipped by 0 bases and J by 3 bases, with 13 bases between them. This CDR3 is built from 16 residues. Germline V gives CDR1 SEHNR, CDR2 FQNEAQ (reference sequence). The CDR3 coding sequence is TGTGCCAGCAGCTTAGCGGCGGGGTTTTTGACAGATACGCAGTATTTT. Translating gives CASSLAAGFLTDTQYF.

The chain couples TRBV27 to TRBJ1-4; no firm D call. The CDR3 is 13 residues long. Trimming removed 2 bases at V and 6 bases at J, with 7 bases between. Germline CDR1 is MNHEY and CDR2 is SMNVEV (reference sequence). CDR3 protein: CASSLSRYEKLFF. The CDR3 DNA is TGTGCCAGCAGTTTAAGCCGGTATGAAAAACTGTTTTTT.

V is TRBV9 and J is TRBJ2-7; the D gene is possibly TRBD1 (5 bases). The CDR3 extends over 14 amino acids. V was trimmed by 0 bases and J by 7 bases, leaving 14 bases between them. Germline CDR1 is SGDLS and CDR2 is YYNGEE. The CDR3 loop is CASSVGVSSGEQYF. The CDR3 DNA reads TGTGCCAGCAGCGTAGGGGTCAGTTCAGGGGAGCAGTACTTC.

The chain uses TRBV5-1 and TRBJ2-7; possible D gene TRBD2, 6 bases. Germline V gene lookup returns CDR1 SGHRS and CDR2 YFSETQ. V lost 0 bases and J 0 bases, leaving 13 bases between the germline ends. The CDR3 runs 16 residues. Written as DNA, the CDR3 is TGCGCCAGCAGCTTGGGGGGACTGGTGAGCTCCTACGAGCAGTACTTC. Amino acids: CASSLGGLVSSYEQYF.

This clone came up once. The J gene is TRBJ1-1, the V gene TRBV7-2; no definite D call. Germline V lookup: CDR1 SGHTA, CDR2 FQGNSA. The CDR3 length is 11 residues. V lost 6 bases and J lost 7, with 9 bases in between. The CDR3 sequence: CASSRTLEAFF. The CDR3 coding sequence is TGTGCCAGCAGTAGGACCCTTGAAGCTTTCTTT.